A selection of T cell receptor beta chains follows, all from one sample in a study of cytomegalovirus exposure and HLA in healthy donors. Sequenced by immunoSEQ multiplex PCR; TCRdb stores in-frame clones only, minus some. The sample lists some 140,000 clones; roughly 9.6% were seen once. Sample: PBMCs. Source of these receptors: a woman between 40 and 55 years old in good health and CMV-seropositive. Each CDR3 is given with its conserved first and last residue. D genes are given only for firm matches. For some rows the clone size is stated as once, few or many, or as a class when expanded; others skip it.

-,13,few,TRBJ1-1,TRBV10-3,TGTGCCATCAGTGAGTCGGGGGGTACTGAAGCTTTCTTT,CAISESGGTEAFF
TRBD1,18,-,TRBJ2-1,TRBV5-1,TGCGCCAGCAGCTTGGGGACAGGGGGTCTCTTTTCCTACAATGAGCAGTTCTTC,CASSLGTGGLFSYNEQFF
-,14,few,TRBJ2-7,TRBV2,TGTGCCAGCACTACCGGGACACTTTCCTACGAGCAGTACTTC,CASTTGTLSYEQYF
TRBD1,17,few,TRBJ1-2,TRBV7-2,TGTGCCAGCAGCCCCAGGCCCGGGACAGATGCTAACTATGGCTACACCTTC,CASSPRPGTDANYGYTF
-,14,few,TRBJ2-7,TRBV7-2,TGTGCCAGCAGCTTAGTACTAGCAGGAGGCGAGCAGTACTTC,CASSLVLAGGEQYF
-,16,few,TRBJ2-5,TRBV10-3,TGTGCCATCAGTGACCCCGGTAGGGGGGGCCGGGAGACCCAGTACTTC,CAISDPGRGGRETQYF
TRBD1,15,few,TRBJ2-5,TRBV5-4,TGTGCCAGCAGCCCAAGACAGGGTGCGTGGGAGACCCAGTACTTC,CASSPRQGAWETQYF
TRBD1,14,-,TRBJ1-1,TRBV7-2,TGTGCCAGCAGCCCCGACAGGGTGAACACTGAAGCTTTCTTT,CASSPDRVNTEAFF
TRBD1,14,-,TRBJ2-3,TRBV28,TGTGCCAGCAGCCCAGGGGGCAATACAGATACGCAGTATTTT,CASSPGGNTDTQYF
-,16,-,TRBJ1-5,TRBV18,TGTGCCAGCTCCGGGAACGGGGCAGGGGAAAATCAGCCCCAGCATTTT,CASSGNGAGENQPQHF
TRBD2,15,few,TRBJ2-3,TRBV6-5,TGTGCCAGCAGACCCGCGGGGGGCCATTGGGATACGCAGTATTTT,CASRPAGGHWDTQYF
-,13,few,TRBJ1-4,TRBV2,TGTGCCAGCGGAGGGGACTATAATGAAAAACTGTTTTTT,CASGGDYNEKLFF
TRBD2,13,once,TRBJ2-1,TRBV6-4,TGTGCCAGCAGCGGGGGGGTATCGGATGAGCAGTTCTTC,CASSGGVSDEQFF
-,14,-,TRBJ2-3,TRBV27,TGTGCCAGCAGTTTTAACTTGTTCACAGATACGCAGTATTTT,CASSFNLFTDTQYF
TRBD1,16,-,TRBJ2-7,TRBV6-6,TGTGCCAGCAGTTCCTCGGGACAGGGGAAGGGATACGAGCAGTACTTC,CASSSSGQGKGYEQYF
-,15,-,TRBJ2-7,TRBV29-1,TGCAGCGTTGGGGGGAGGAGGGGGCCCTCCTACGAGCAGTACTTC,CSVGGRRGPSYEQYF
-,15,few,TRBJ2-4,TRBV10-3,TGTGCCATCAGTGAAGATGAGCGGGCCAAAAACATTCAGTACTTC,CAISEDERAKNIQYF
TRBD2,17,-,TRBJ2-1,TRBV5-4,TGTGCCAGCAGCCGCGGGCTAGCGGGACTATCCTACAATGAGCAGTTCTTC,CASSRGLAGLSYNEQFF
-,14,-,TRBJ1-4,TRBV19,TGTGCCAGTAGTAAAAACAGGGTTGAGGAAAAACTGTTTTTT,CASSKNRVEEKLFF
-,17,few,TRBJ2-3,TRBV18,TGTGCCAGCTCACCACTAGTTCGTACCACTAGCACAGATACGCAGTATTTT,CASSPLVRTTSTDTQYF
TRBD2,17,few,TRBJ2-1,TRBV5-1,TGCGCCAGCAGCTTGGAGGGACTAGCGGGTTCCTACAATGAGCAGTTCTTC,CASSLEGLAGSYNEQFF
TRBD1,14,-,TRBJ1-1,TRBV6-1,TGTGCCAGTAAACCGGGACAGATGAACACTGAAGCTTTCTTT,CASKPGQMNTEAFF
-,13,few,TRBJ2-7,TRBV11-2,TGTGCCAGCAGCTTAGATTCTGTCTACGAGCAGTACTTC,CASSLDSVYEQYF
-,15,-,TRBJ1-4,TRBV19,TGTGCCAGTAGTAATTTGGACAGACGGGAAGAAAAACTGTTTTTT,CASSNLDRREEKLFF
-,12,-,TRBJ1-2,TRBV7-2,TGTGCCAGCAGCTTAACGGGGGTTGGCTACACCTTC,CASSLTGVGYTF
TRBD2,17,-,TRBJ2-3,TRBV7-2,TGTGCCAGCAGCTTCCGAGCGGGGGTCGTAGGCACAGATACGCAGTATTTT,CASSFRAGVVGTDTQYF
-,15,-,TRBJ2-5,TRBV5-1,TGCGCCAGCAGCTTGGTTCGAATTTACGGGGAGACCCAGTACTTC,CASSLVRIYGETQYF
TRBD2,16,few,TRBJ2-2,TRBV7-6,TGTGCCAGCAGCCCCCGACTAGCGGATACGGCCGGGGAGCTGTTTTTT,CASSPRLADTAGELFF
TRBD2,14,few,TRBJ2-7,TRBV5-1,TGCGCCAGCAGCTTGGGGGCGGGGGCCTACGAGCAGTACTTC,CASSLGAGAYEQYF